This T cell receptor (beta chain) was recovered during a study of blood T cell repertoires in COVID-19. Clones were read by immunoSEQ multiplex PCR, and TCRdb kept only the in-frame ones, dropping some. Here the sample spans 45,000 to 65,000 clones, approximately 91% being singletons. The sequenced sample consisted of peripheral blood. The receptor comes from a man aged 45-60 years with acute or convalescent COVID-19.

The CDR3 sequence: CASSIGGGGEQFF. In DNA form, the CDR3 reads TGTGCCAGTAGTATTGGCGGGGGCGGTGAGCAGTTCTTC. V usage is TRBV19 and J usage is TRBJ2-1; a weak D match, TRBD2 (7 bases). CDR1 is LNHDA, CDR2 SQIVND, per germline (reference sequence). The germline V and J ends were trimmed by 3 bases and 9 bases, with 12 bases remaining between them. The CDR3 has 13 amino acids.